The 24 T cell receptor beta chains listed next were all sequenced from one sample in a study of blood T cells in healthy people across ages. The second PCR ran roughly 7 to 12 cycles with a sample-barcoded 5' primer and J-beta primers. TCRdb re-called the 5' RACE reads through MiXCR, storing one row per CDR3 protein. Found here are about 970,000 distinct CDR3 sequences, 51% of them singletons; the top ten hold about 20%. The sequenced material came from blood. Receptors were obtained from a woman aged 55-70 years in good health.

The table lists this clonotype with a few counts. The rearrangement joins TRBV20-1 to TRBJ2-7, with 9 bases matching TRBD1. Germline CDR1 is DFQATT and CDR2 is SNEGSKA (reference sequence). V was pared by 0 bases and J by 4 bases, with 4 bases of the junction left unmatched. This CDR3 contains 14 residues. CDR3 sequence reads: CSARDHRGQYEQYF. The CDR3 DNA is TGCAGTGCTAGAGACCACAGGGGGCAGTACGAGCAGTACTTC.

The chain couples TRBV12-3 or TRBV12-4 to TRBJ2-5, with D perhaps TRBD1 or TRBD2 (6 bases each). The CDR3 is 15 amino acids. The V end lost 6 bases, the J end lost 4 bases, and 18 bases lay between the germline ends. In DNA form, the CDR3 reads TGTGCCAGCAGACCGGGGGCCACCAGGGGAGAGACCCAGTACTTC. This encodes CASRPGATRGETQYF.

This chain connects TRBV20-1 to TRBJ2-5, with a weak D call TRBD2 (6 bases). Near its end, the DNA agrees better with TRBJ2-7, so the J call may be wrong. Germline CDR1 is DFQATT and CDR2 is SNEGSKA (reference sequence). The CDR3 runs to 13 residues. This CDR3 reads CSARRDFSYEQYF. CDR3 DNA sequence: TGCAGTGCGAGACGGGACTTCTCCTACGAGCAGTACTTC.

The V and J genes are TRBV7-9 and TRBJ2-5; 12 positions match TRBD1. The CDR3 is 16 residues long. Germline V lookup: CDR1 SEHNR, CDR2 FQNEAQ (reference sequence). V lost 5 bases to trimming and J lost 0 bases; unmatched junction nucleotides: 4. The CDR3 reads CASSPGTGGYQETQYF. CDR3 bases: TGTGCCAGCAGCCCGGGGACAGGGGGCTACCAAGAGACCCAGTACTTC.

The chain employs TRBV28 and TRBJ2-3, with D unresolved. Germline CDR1 is MDHEN and CDR2 is SYDVKM. The CDR3 consists of 13 residues. The ends were cut back, 5 bases at V and 0 bases at J, with 6 bases in the middle. The CDR3 loop is CASSKISTDTQYF. The DNA of the CDR3 is TGTGCCAGCAGTAAAATTAGCACAGATACGCAGTATTTT.

The rearrangement joins TRBV24-1 to TRBJ2-3; D not certain. The CDR3 is 11 residues long. The V gene's germline CDR1 is KGHDR and CDR2 SFDVKD. Trimming shortened V by 9 bases and J by 0 bases, and 3 bases separated the two germline ends. The CDR3: CATGSTDTQYF. For the CDR3, the DNA is TGTGCCACCGGTAGCACAGATACGCAGTATTTT.

This clonotype was seen just once. V and J are TRBV15 and TRBJ2-7, with D possibly matching TRBD2 (6 bases). The CDR3 consists of 16 residues. Germline-derived CDR1 and CDR2 are LNHNV and YYDKDF (reference sequence). Trimming pared 8 bases from V and 2 bases from J, leaving 22 bases between. CDR3 in amino acids: CATGYPPGGDPYEQYF. CDR3 sequence (DNA): TGTGCCACCGGATATCCCCCCGGGGGAGACCCCTACGAGCAGTACTTC.

This clonotype was counted only a few times. V gene TRBV6-6 combines with J gene TRBJ1-1, with D possibly matching TRBD1 (5 bases). Germline V gives CDR1 MNHNY, CDR2 SVGAGI (reference sequence). This CDR3 is built from 13 residues. Trimming pared 5 bases from V and 7 bases from J, leaving 14 bases between. Written as DNA, the CDR3 is TGTGCCAGCAGTCGGGGCCTAGGCGGTGAAGCTTTCTTT. It encodes CASSRGLGGEAFF.

V and J are TRBV9 and TRBJ2-7, with 8 positions matching TRBD2. The last part of the DNA fits TRBJ2-5 better; the J call may be wrong. CDR3 length: 16 amino acids. Germline assignment: CDR1 SGDLS and CDR2 YYNGEE. The CDR3 protein is CASSVERLAGFQTQYF. The CDR3 coding sequence is TGTGCCAGCAGCGTAGAGCGTCTAGCGGGTTTTCAGACCCAGTACTTC.

The chain carries TRBV5-1 and TRBJ2-1; tentative D call: TRBD1 (5 bases). Trimming took off 2 bases at V and 7 bases at J, with 13 bases between the two ends. This CDR3 comprises 14 residues. CDR1 is SGHRS and CDR2 is YFSETQ in the germline V gene. The CDR3 region has the DNA TGCGCCAGCAGCTTAGGGGTAGTAATAAATGAGCAGTTCTTC. This gives the protein CASSLGVVINEQFF.

The chain uses TRBV6-6 and TRBJ2-2; D ambiguous. V lost 0 bases and J 1 base, leaving 6 bases between the germline ends. The germline V gene encodes CDR1 MNHNY and CDR2 SVGAGI (reference sequence). This CDR3 is built from 15 residues. The CDR3 reads CASSYSRQNTGELFF. In DNA form, the CDR3 reads TGTGCCAGCAGTTACTCGAGGCAGAACACCGGGGAGCTGTTTTTT.

This clonotype was seen a handful of times. The chain is built from TRBV6-6 and TRBJ2-7, with D uncertain. Germline CDR1 MNHNY, CDR2 SVGAGI (reference sequence). The germline V and J ends were trimmed by 0 bases and 3 bases, with 9 bases remaining between them. CDR3 length equals 14 residues. In nucleotides, the CDR3 is TGTGCCAGCAGTTACTCGAGCCCAGACTACGAGCAGTACTTC. Protein product: CASSYSSPDYEQYF.

This clonotype has a handful of counts. The chain is built from TRBV29-1 and TRBJ2-5, with 9 bases fitting TRBD1. In germline, CDR1 is SQVTM, CDR2 ANQGSEA. With V trimmed by 2 bases and J by 5 bases, 6 bases remained unmatched. The CDR3 totals 14 residues. Here the CDR3 reads CSVERDRVRETQYF. As DNA, the CDR3 is TGCAGCGTTGAACGGGACAGGGTTCGGGAGACCCAGTACTTC.

This chain connects TRBV2 to TRBJ2-1, with 7 bases aligning to TRBD1. CDR1 is SNHLY and CDR2 is FYNNEI in the germline V gene. The J segment lost 3 bases and the V segment lost 6 bases, leaving 5 bases of the junction unmatched. The CDR3 runs 14 residues. The CDR3 DNA follows: TGTGCCAGCAGAGCCGGGACAGTCTACAATGAGCAGTTCTTC. Translated, it gives CASRAGTVYNEQFF.

The chain links TRBV20-1 to TRBJ2-7, with 8 bases that match TRBD2. The J segment lost 3 bases and the V segment lost 0 bases, leaving 7 bases of the junction unmatched. Germline CDR1 reads DFQATT; CDR2 reads SNEGSKA (reference sequence). This CDR3 is built from 15 residues. The CDR3 nucleotides read TGCAGTGCTAGAGATCTGAATAGCGGGAACTACGAGCAGTACTTC. It encodes CSARDLNSGNYEQYF.

This clonotype has more than one count but fewer than ten. The V and J genes are TRBV6-5 and TRBJ2-7; 11 bases agree with TRBD1. This CDR3 spans 12 amino acids. The germline gives CDR1 MNHEY, CDR2 SVGAGI. V trimming: 8 bases; J trimming: 6 bases; junction bases outside the gene matches: 3. This CDR3 is CASQGQGVEQYF. CDR3 DNA: TGTGCCAGCCAGGGACAGGGGGTCGAGCAGTACTTC.

This clonotype appeared a few times. This rearrangement joins TRBV7-8 to TRBJ2-7, with D possibly TRBD2 on 6 matching bases. CDR3 length: 15 amino acids. V lost 3 bases and J lost 1, with 13 bases in between. In germline, CDR1 is SGHVS, CDR2 FQNEAQ. The CDR3 reads CASSFTREWSYEQYF. In DNA, the CDR3 is TGTGCCAGCAGCTTTACCCGGGAGTGGTCCTACGAGCAGTACTTC.

The chain links TRBV4-1 to TRBJ2-7; tentative D call: TRBD1 (5 bases). CDR1 is MGHRA, CDR2 YSYEKL, per germline. The CDR3 runs to 15 residues. Trimming pared 3 bases from V and 4 bases from J, leaving 16 bases between. CDR3 nucleotide sequence: TGCGCCAGCAGCCAGGTTAGCCTGACAGTATACGAGCAGTACTTC. This sequence encodes CASSQVSLTVYEQYF.

The chain couples TRBV29-1 to TRBJ2-7, with a tentative D call TRBD1 (6 bases). The length of the CDR3 is 14 residues. Trimming shortened V by 7 bases and J by 3 bases, and 19 bases separated the two germline ends. From germline, CDR1 is SQVTM and CDR2 ANQGSEA. The CDR3 bases are TGCAGCGGGCTTGTTGGGACAAGCATCTACGAGCAGTACTTC. This gives the protein CSGLVGTSIYEQYF.

The chain combines TRBV4-1 with TRBJ2-3; 10 bases line up with TRBD2. Germline values: CDR1 MGHRA, CDR2 YSYEKL. V lost 1 base to trimming and J lost 7 bases; unmatched junction nucleotides: 8. There are 16 residues in the CDR3. The CDR3, as DNA: TGCGCCAGCAGCCAAGTGAGGGCTAGCGGGGGCAATACGCAGTATTTT. Amino acid sequence: CASSQVRASGGNTQYF.

The J gene is TRBJ1-4, the V gene TRBV3-1; TRBD1 might be the D (5 bases). The CDR3 spans 14 residues. Trimming removed 5 bases from V and 2 bases from J, with 9 bases in between. Germline CDR1 reads LGHDT; CDR2 reads YNNKEL (reference sequence). The CDR3 DNA reads as TGTGCCAGCAGCACCCGACAGACTAATGAAAAACTGTTTTTT. The encoded protein is CASSTRQTNEKLFF.

The chain combines TRBV29-1 with TRBJ2-5, with D perhaps matching TRBD2 (5 bases). CDR1 is SQVTM, CDR2 ANQGSEA, per germline. The CDR3 totals 14 residues. V lost 6 bases, J lost 0 bases, and 14 bases lay in between. The DNA of the CDR3 is TGCAGCGTCCTCAGCCTAGCACACCAAGAGACCCAGTACTTC. It codes for CSVLSLAHQETQYF.

Details on this clonotype: Its ends do not fully match the called genes, so a read error is possible. V usage is TRBV12-3 or TRBV12-4 and J usage is TRBJ1-5; no firm D call. CDR3 length: 14 residues. CDR3 in DNA: TGTGCCAGCAGTTTAAAGGTCAGCAATCGGCCCCAGCATTTT. This translates into CASSLKVSNRPQHF.

V is TRBV7-2 and J is TRBJ2-5; TRBD2 matches 13 bases. The length of the CDR3 is 16 residues. Germline values: CDR1 SGHTA, CDR2 FQGNSA. Trimming removed 2 bases from V and 3 bases from J; junction bases left unmatched: 3. Here the CDR3 DNA reads TGTGCCAGCAGCTTAATGGGACTAGCGGGAAAAGAGACCCAGTACTTC. It codes for CASSLMGLAGKETQYF.